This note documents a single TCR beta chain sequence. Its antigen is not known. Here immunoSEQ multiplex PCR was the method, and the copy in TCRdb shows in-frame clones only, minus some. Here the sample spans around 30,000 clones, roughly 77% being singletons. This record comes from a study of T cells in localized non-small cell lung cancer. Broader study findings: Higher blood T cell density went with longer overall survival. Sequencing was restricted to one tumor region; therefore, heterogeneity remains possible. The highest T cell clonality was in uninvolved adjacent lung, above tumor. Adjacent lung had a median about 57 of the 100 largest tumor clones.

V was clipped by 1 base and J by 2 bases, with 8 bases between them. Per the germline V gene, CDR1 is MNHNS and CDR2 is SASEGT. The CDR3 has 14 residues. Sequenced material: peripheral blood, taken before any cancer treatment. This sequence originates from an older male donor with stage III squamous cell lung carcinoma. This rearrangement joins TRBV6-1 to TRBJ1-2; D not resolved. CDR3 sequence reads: CASSEDGANYGYTF. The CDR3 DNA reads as TGTGCCAGCAGTGAAGACGGCGCCAACTATGGCTACACCTTC.